A selection of T cell receptor beta chains follows, all from one sample in a study of blood T cell repertoires in COVID-19. The protocol was immunoSEQ multiplex PCR, while the TCRdb copy is restricted to in-frame clones and leaves out a portion. The sample lists about 38,000 clones; around four fifths were seen once. The specimen sequenced was peripheral blood. These receptors were collected from a man between 45 and 60 years old with active COVID-19. Each CDR3 is given with its conserved first and last residue. Fields, in order: D gene, V gene, J gene, clone size, CDR3 DNA, CDR3 protein. D genes are given only for firm matches. Size is stated for part of the rows, as once, few or many counts, or as a class when the clone is expanded.

-	TRBV3-1/TRBV3-2	TRBJ2-3	-	TGTGCCAGCAGCACTGGCCCCTGGGGGGGCACAGATACGCAGTATTTT	CASSTGPWGGTDTQYF
-	TRBV7-9	TRBJ2-5	-	TGTGCCAGCAGCTTGGAGGGTAAAAAGACCCAGTACTTC	CASSLEGKKTQYF
-	TRBV6-2/TRBV6-3	TRBJ2-3	-	TGTGCCAGCAGTTATGGCGGGGTCCCAACGCAGTATTTT	CASSYGGVPTQYF
-	TRBV12-3/TRBV12-4	TRBJ2-7	-	TGTGCCAGCAGTTTCGCGGGTAGCTACGAGCAGTACTTC	CASSFAGSYEQYF
TRBD1	TRBV25-1	TRBJ1-6	-	TGTGCCAGCAGTGAAGCGACAGGGGGCCTCAATTCACCCCTCCACTTT	CASSEATGGLNSPLHF
TRBD1	TRBV28	TRBJ2-1	-	TGTGCCAGCAGTCTCCGTAGGACAGGCGTCTACAATGAGCAGTTCTTC	CASSLRRTGVYNEQFF
TRBD1	TRBV28	TRBJ1-1	-	TGTGCCAGCAGTCTTGGACAGGGGGGCACTGAAGCTTTCTTT	CASSLGQGGTEAFF
-	TRBV27	TRBJ1-5	few	TGTGCCAGCAGGTCGACAGGCAGCCTCAATCAGCCCCAGCATTTT	CASRSTGSLNQPQHF
TRBD2	TRBV7-8	TRBJ2-7	-	TGTGCCAGCAGCTTAAAACGGGGTAGCGGGAGCGACTACGAGCAGTACTTC	CASSLKRGSGSDYEQYF
-	TRBV27	TRBJ2-5	-	TGTGCCAGCAGTTTCTACAGACAAGAGACCCAGTACTTC	CASSFYRQETQYF
-	TRBV16	TRBJ1-1	once	TGTGCCAGCACCAGGGGCGACCGGAACACTGAAGCTTTCTTT	CASTRGDRNTEAFF
-	TRBV5-4	TRBJ2-1	few	TGTGCCAGCAGCTCGGACGGGAGCTCCTACAATGAGCAGTTCTTC	CASSSDGSSYNEQFF
TRBD1	TRBV19	TRBJ1-5	-	TGTGCCAGTAGTGGTCCAGGGGGAATTAAGCCCCAGCATTTT	CASSGPGGIKPQHF
TRBD1	TRBV19	TRBJ1-2	-	TGTGCCAGTGACAGGGCGGGGTATGGCTACACCTTC	CASDRAGYGYTF
TRBD1	TRBV19	TRBJ1-5	-	TGTGCCAGTAGCGGGACAGGGGGCAATCAGCCCCAGCATTTT	CASSGTGGNQPQHF
TRBD2	TRBV10-3	TRBJ2-1	few	TGTGCCATCAGTGGGGAGGGGTCGGTAATGGGGCAGTTCTTC	CAISGEGSVMGQFF